Shown below are 25 T cell receptor beta chains from a single sample sequenced in a study of T-cell memory formation after mild COVID-19. TCRdb re-called the 5' RACE reads with MiXCR, one entry per CDR3 protein. Among around 200,000 distinct CDR3 sequences listed, around 20% were seen once. The sequenced sample consisted of PBMCs or a T cell subset sorted from them (not recorded which). Every receptor here comes from a man younger than 35 who had mild COVID-19 (a few samples of this study predate the infection). Cell type and time point are not known.

V and J are TRBV20-1 and TRBJ2-3, with unresolved D. The V end lost 2 bases, the J end lost 2 bases, and 8 bases lay between the germline ends. CDR1 is DFQATT and CDR2 is SNEGSKA in the germline V gene (reference sequence). This CDR3 spans 13 amino acids. This CDR3 reads CSARPQNTDTQYF. The CDR3 region has the DNA TGCAGTGCTAGACCCCAAAACACAGATACGCAGTATTTT.

This clonotype has more than one count but fewer than ten. The chain has TRBV28 and TRBJ2-4, with D possibly matching TRBD2 (6 bases). Germline V CDR1 and CDR2: MDHEN, SYDVKM. The CDR3 contains 24 residues. Trimming stripped 2 bases from V and 0 bases from J, with 35 bases between. CDR3 sequence (DNA): TGTGCCAGCAGTTTAATCGGCGGCGGGAATTTTCCTCAACCCCGCTCCTTAGCCAAAAACATTCAGTACTTC. Encoded protein: CASSLIGGGNFPQPRSLAKNIQYF.

This clonotype came up a few times. Here the CDR3 reads CAARRGAEAYGYTF. The CDR3 DNA sequence: TGTGCCGCCAGACGGGGAGCGGAGGCATATGGCTACACCTTC. The chain combines TRBV6-1 with TRBJ1-2; no clear D. Germline CDR1 MNHNS, CDR2 SASEGT. CDR3 length: 14 amino acids. With 11 bases removed from V and 5 bases from J, the gap between germline ends came to 21 bases.

This clonotype was counted only a few times. The gene calls are TRBV20-1 and TRBJ2-6; unclear D gene. The germline gives CDR1 DFQATT, CDR2 SNEGSKA (reference sequence). Trimming took 1 base from V and 4 from J, leaving 14 bases between them. This CDR3 is built from 16 residues. CDR3 DNA: TGCAGTGCTAGAGCGGTAGAAGGTTCGGGGGCCAACGTCCTGACTTTC. Protein: CSARAVEGSGANVLTF.

The J gene is TRBJ2-6, the V gene TRBV3-1; D is unresolved. Trimming shortened V by 8 bases and J by 4 bases, and 6 bases separated the two germline ends. The CDR3 loop spans 12 amino acids. Germline V gene sequence: CDR1 LGHDT, CDR2 YNNKEL (reference sequence). The CDR3 DNA reads TGTGCCAGCGTTGGAGGGGCCAACGTCCTGACTTTC. It yields the protein CASVGGANVLTF.

The J gene is TRBJ2-1, the V gene TRBV5-1, with 9 bases matching TRBD2. The germline CDR1 and CDR2 sequences are SGHRS and YFSETQ. This CDR3 contains 15 residues. After removal of 6 bases from V and 6 bases from J, the junction contained 10 bases not matched to a gene. This CDR3 is CASKVLAGELNEQFF. CDR3 DNA: TGCGCCAGCAAGGTTTTAGCGGGGGAGCTCAATGAGCAGTTCTTC.

This clonotype has only a few counts. V and J are TRBV20-1 and TRBJ2-6; D unclear. Trimming cost V 6 bases and J 3 bases, with 12 bases left between them. Germline assignment: CDR1 DFQATT and CDR2 SNEGSKA (reference sequence). This CDR3 has 14 amino acids. The DNA for the CDR3 is TGCAGTGCCCCGGATTTTGGTGGGGCCAACGTCCTGACTTTC. Translated, it gives CSAPDFGGANVLTF.

The chain uses TRBV25-1 and TRBJ1-1, with D unclear. Germline CDR1 is MGHDK and CDR2 is SYGVNS. This CDR3 has 13 amino acids. Trimming removed 5 bases from V and 1 base from J, with 8 bases in between. This CDR3 is CASSNPGNTEAFF. CDR3 bases: TGTGCCAGCAGTAACCCGGGGAACACTGAAGCTTTCTTT. Full variable domain (remainder filled in from reference TRBV25-1 and TRBJ1-1): EADIYQTPRYLVIGTGKKITLECSQTMGHDKMYWYQQDPGMELHLIHYSYGVNSTEKGDLSSESTVSRIRTEHFPLTLESARPSHTSQYLCASSNPGNTEAFFGQGTRLTVV.

This rearrangement joins TRBV2 to TRBJ2-3, with D maybe TRBD2 (6 bases). The CDR3 loop spans 13 amino acids. The V gene's germline CDR1 is SNHLY and CDR2 FYNNEI. The ends were cut back, 11 bases at V and 2 bases at J, with 14 bases in the middle. The CDR3 region is CAGGESPTDTQYF. CDR3 coding DNA: TGTGCCGGAGGGGAGAGTCCCACAGATACGCAGTATTTT.

The chain joins TRBV5-1 to TRBJ2-5; possibly TRBD1 for D (5 bases). Deletions cut 5 bases from V and 4 bases from J, with 12 bases between. The CDR3 contains 13 residues. Germline CDR1 and CDR2: SGHRS and YFSETQ. CDR3 region: CASRTDILETQYF. Here the CDR3 DNA reads TGCGCCAGCAGAACGGACATTTTAGAGACCCAGTACTTC.

This clonotype was recorded many times. The V and J genes are TRBV5-6 and TRBJ2-5, with D unresolved. Germline V gives CDR1 SGHDT, CDR2 YYEEEE. This CDR3 region has 12 residues. V was shortened by 0 bases and J by 5 bases, with 5 bases between the two germline ends. The CDR3 spells CASSLESETQYF. CDR3 nucleotide sequence: TGTGCCAGCAGCTTGGAGTCGGAGACCCAGTACTTC.

This chain connects TRBV12-3 or TRBV12-4 to TRBJ2-3; 10 nucleotides align to TRBD2. This CDR3 has 16 residues. The ends lost 6 bases at V and 2 bases at J; junction bases unmatched: 8. The CDR3 DNA sequence: TGTGCCAGCAGGTTCACCACTAGCGGGGCCACAGATACGCAGTATTTT. It codes for CASRFTTSGATDTQYF.

The V gene is TRBV6-1, the J gene TRBJ1-5; D gene uncertain. The germline V gene encodes CDR1 MNHNS and CDR2 SASEGT. The CDR3 runs to 13 residues. The CDR3 is CLSGQNSNQPQHF. DNA for the CDR3: TGTTTAAGTGGGCAAAATAGCAATCAGCCCCAGCATTTT.

This clonotype was observed a few times. V and J are TRBV4-1 and TRBJ2-4; TRBD2 matches 8 bases. The germline CDR1 and CDR2 sequences are MGHRA and YSYEKL. V lost 1 base, J lost 0 bases, and 8 bases stayed unmatched. CDR3 length: 18 residues. CDR3: CASSQGIQRGLAKNIQYF. For the CDR3, the DNA is TGCGCCAGCAGCCAAGGAATTCAGCGGGGGCTAGCCAAAAACATTCAGTACTTC.

This rearrangement joins TRBV9 to TRBJ2-7, with 9 bases identical to TRBD1. The trim removed 8 bases at V and 4 bases at J, leaving 7 bases unmatched. This CDR3 is 13 amino acids long. Germline values: CDR1 SGDLS, CDR2 YYNGEE. CDR3 amino acids: CARSGTGRYEQYV. CDR3 sequence (DNA): TGTGCCAGGTCCGGGACAGGGAGGTACGAGCAGTACGTC.

This clonotype has only a few counts. The V call is TRBV7-2, the J call TRBJ2-2; either TRBD1 or TRBD2 may supply D (5 bases each). V lost 7 bases, J lost 3 bases, and 15 bases lay in between. The V gene's germline CDR1 is SGHTA and CDR2 FQGNSA. The length of the CDR3 is 15 residues. As DNA, the CDR3 is TGTGCCAGCAACCTAAGGGGACCCGACACCGGGGAGCTGTTTTTT. This sequence encodes CASNLRGPDTGELFF.

This clonotype was observed a handful of times. V and J are TRBV7-9 and TRBJ1-5; D is undetermined. The V gene's germline CDR1 is SEHNR and CDR2 FQNEAQ (reference sequence). CDR3 length: 12 amino acids. V was cut by 5 bases and J by 5 bases, with 7 bases left in between. The CDR3 loop reads CASSREDQPQHF. For the CDR3, the DNA is TGTGCCAGCAGCCGGGAAGATCAGCCCCAGCATTTT.

This clonotype showed up just a few times. The chain uses TRBV19 and TRBJ2-7; D may be TRBD1 (5 bases). CDR3 size: 14 residues. CDR1 LNHDA and CDR2 SQIVND come from the germline V gene (reference sequence). The V end lost 1 base, the J end lost 4 bases, and 11 bases lay between the germline ends. The CDR3: CASSIGLTAYEQYF. The CDR3 DNA is TGTGCCAGTAGTATAGGTCTGACAGCTTACGAGCAGTACTTC. The full variable domain, its missing parts supplied by reference TRBV19 and TRBJ2-7, is DGGITQSPKYLFRKEGQNVTLSCEQNLNHDAMYWYRQDPGQGLRLIYYSQIVNDFQKGDIAEGYSVSREKKESFPLTVTSAQKNPTAFYLCASSIGLTAYEQYFGPGTRLTVT.

This clonotype was observed a handful of times. The DNA for the CDR3 is TGTGCCAGCTCTCAGGGTCGCGGTGATACGCAGTATTTT. Translation gives CASSQGRGDTQYF. J is TRBJ2-3 and V is TRBV18, with D perhaps matching TRBD1 (5 bases). This CDR3 region has 13 residues. V lost 6 bases to trimming and J lost 6 bases, with 13 bases between them. Germline V gene sequence: CDR1 KGHSH, CDR2 LQKENI. Full variable domain (remainder filled in from reference TRBV18 and TRBJ2-3): NAGVMQNPRHLVRRRGQEARLRCSPMKGHSHVYWYRQLPEEGLKFMVYLQKENIIDESGMPKERFSAEFPKEGPSILRIQQVVRGDSAAYFCASSQGRGDTQYFGPGTRLTVL.

The rearrangement links TRBV5-1 to TRBJ2-3; D uncertain. Trimming left V 2 bases short and J 0 bases short, with 10 bases between. The CDR3 extends over 15 amino acids. The germline V gene has CDR1 SGHRS and CDR2 YFSETQ. This CDR3 is CASSFRPGSTDTQYF. DNA for the CDR3: TGCGCCAGCAGCTTCCGGCCCGGGAGCACAGATACGCAGTATTTT.

CDR3 region: CASIIGGMNTGELFF. The CDR3 region has the DNA TGTGCCAGCATTATAGGGGGTATGAACACCGGGGAGCTGTTTTTT. The rearrangement joins TRBV7-6 to TRBJ2-2; D perhaps matches TRBD1 (6 bases). V was clipped by 7 bases and J by 1 base, with 13 bases between them. Germline assignment: CDR1 SGHVS and CDR2 FNYEAQ. The CDR3 extends over 15 amino acids.

The CDR3 sequence is CASIPGQGLGYTF. In nucleotides, the CDR3 is TGTGCCAGCATACCAGGACAGGGGCTTGGCTACACCTTC. The rearrangement uses TRBV12-3 or TRBV12-4 and TRBJ1-2, with 9 bases lining up with TRBD1. Unmatched junction bases numbered 7, after V lost 7 bases and J lost 7 bases. The CDR3 runs to 13 residues.

CDR3: CASRGGQRSGANVLTF. DNA of the CDR3: TGTGCCAGCAGGGGGGGACAGCGCTCTGGGGCCAACGTCCTGACTTTC. The rearrangement joins TRBV28 to TRBJ2-6; a possible D gene is TRBD1 (7 bases). The CDR3 is made up of 16 amino acids. V gave up 6 bases and J gave up 0 bases, with 12 bases separating them. Germline loops: CDR1 MDHEN, CDR2 SYDVKM.

The chain recombines TRBV4-1 with TRBJ2-7; 8 nucleotides align to TRBD1. Germline-derived CDR1 and CDR2 are MGHRA and YSYEKL. CDR3 length: 12 residues. With V trimmed by 5 bases and J by 13 bases, 10 bases remained unmatched. The CDR3 DNA is TGCGCCAGCAGCTCGCAGGGGGCCGGGGTTTACTTC. Residues: CASSSQGAGVYF.

The chain carries TRBV6-2 or TRBV6-3 and TRBJ1-5, with 7 bases that match TRBD1. The CDR3 runs 14 residues. With V trimmed by 7 bases and J by 4 bases, 7 bases remained unmatched. Germline CDR1 MNHEY, CDR2 SVGEGT. CDR3 bases: TGTGCCAGCACCTACAGGGGAAAGAATCAGCCCCAGCATTTT. This encodes CASTYRGKNQPQHF.